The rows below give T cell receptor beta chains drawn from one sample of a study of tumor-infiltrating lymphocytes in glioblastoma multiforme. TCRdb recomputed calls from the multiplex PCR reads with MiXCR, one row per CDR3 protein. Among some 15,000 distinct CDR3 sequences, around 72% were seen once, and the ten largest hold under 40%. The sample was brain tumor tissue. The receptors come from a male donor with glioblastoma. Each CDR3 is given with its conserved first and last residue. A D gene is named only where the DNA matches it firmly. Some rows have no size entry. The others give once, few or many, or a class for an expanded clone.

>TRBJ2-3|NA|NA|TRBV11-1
CASSRETPGTDTQYF
TGTGCCAGCAGCCGGGAGACCCCGGGAACAGATACGCAGTACTTT
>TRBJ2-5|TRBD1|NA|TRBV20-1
CSARDLINRGQETQYF
TGCAGTGCTAGAGACCTCATAAACAGGGGGCAAGAGACCCAGTACTTC
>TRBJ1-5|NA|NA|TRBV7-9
CASSPGTPKQPQHF
TGTGCCAGCAGCCCCGGGACGCCCAAGCAGCCCCAGCATTTT
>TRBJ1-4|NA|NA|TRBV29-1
CSARSADCEKLFF
TGCAGCGCCAGATCTGCCGACTGCGAAAAACTGTTTTTT
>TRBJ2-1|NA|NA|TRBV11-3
CASSFNNNKERFF
TGTGCCAGCAGCTTTAACAACAACAAAGAGCGGTTCTTC
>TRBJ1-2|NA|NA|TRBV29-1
CSVEAINYGHTF
TGCAGCGTTGAGGCCATCAACTATGGCCACACCTTC
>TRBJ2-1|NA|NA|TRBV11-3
CASSSTGGEYNEQFF
TGTGCCAGCAGCTCGACTGGCGGAGAGTACAATGAGCAGTTCTTC
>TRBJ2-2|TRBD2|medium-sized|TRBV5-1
CASSEGLAGVDGELFF
TGCGCCAGCAGCGAGGGACTAGCGGGAGTAGACGGGGAGCTGTTTTTT
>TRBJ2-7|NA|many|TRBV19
CATLGQRGEQYF
TGTGCCACCTTAGGACAGCGCGGGGAGCAGTACTTC
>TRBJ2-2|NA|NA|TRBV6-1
CVSSEFTTGELFF
TGTGTCAGCAGTGAGTTTACCACCGGGGAGCTGTTTTTT
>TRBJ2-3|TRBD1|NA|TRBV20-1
CSVLGTGTTLNMQYF
TGCAGTGTCCTAGGGACAGGGACGACCCTTAATATGCAGTATTTT
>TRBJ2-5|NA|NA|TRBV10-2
CASRGRIGLISGKTQYF
TGCGCCAGCAGGGGGAGAATTGGACTCATCTCGGGGAAGACCCAGTACTTC
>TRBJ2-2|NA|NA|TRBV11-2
CASSLGSITEELFF
TGTGCCAGCAGCTTAGGGTCAATCACCGAGGAGCTGTTTTTT
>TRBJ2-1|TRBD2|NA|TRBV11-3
CASSLGLAGGGEQFF
TGTGCCAGCAGCTTAGGACTAGCGGGAGGGGGTGAGCAGTTCTTC
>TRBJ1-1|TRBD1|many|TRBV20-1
CSARLSDRGLWNTEAFF
TGCAGTGCCCGACTCTCGGACAGGGGGCTTTGGAACACTGAAGCTTTCTTT
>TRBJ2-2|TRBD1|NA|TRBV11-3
CASSAPEGTVNTGELFF
TGTGCCAGCAGCGCCCCTGAAGGGACAGTGAACACCGGGGAGCTGTTTTTT
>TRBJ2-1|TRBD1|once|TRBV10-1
CASNTGVGSDEQFF
TGCGCCAGCAACACAGGGGTCGGATCTGATGAGCAGTTCTTC
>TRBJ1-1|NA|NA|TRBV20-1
CSARDGGGLGSEVFF
TGCAGTGCTAGAGATGGAGGGGGACTTGGGTCTGAGGTTTTCTTT
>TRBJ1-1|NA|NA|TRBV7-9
CASSLNEGEKIEAFF
TGTGCCAGCAGCTTAAATGAGGGGGAGAAAATTGAAGCTTTCTTC
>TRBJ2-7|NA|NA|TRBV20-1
CSASGEAVLGMGGYEQYF
TGCAGTGCTAGTGGAGAGGCCGTTTTAGGGATGGGAGGCTACGAGCAGTACTTC
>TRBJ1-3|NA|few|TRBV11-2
CASRPTDIRSGNTIYF
TGTGCCAGCAGACCGACAGATATTCGTTCTGGAAACACCATATATTTT
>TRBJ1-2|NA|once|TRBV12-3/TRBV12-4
CASSPTNYGYTF
TGTGCCAGCAGTCCCACTAACTATGGCTACACCTTC
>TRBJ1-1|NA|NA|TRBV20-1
CSVRARDTEAFF
TGCAGTGTTAGAGCCAGGGACACTGAAGCTTTCTTT
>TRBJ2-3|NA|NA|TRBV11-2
CASSTLACGDMQYF
TGTGCCAGCAGTACTCTAGCGTGTGGAGATATGCAGTATTTT
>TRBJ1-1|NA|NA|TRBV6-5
CASSIGQPGVTEAFF
TGTGCCAGCAGTATAGGACAGCCCGGGGTCACTGAAGCTTTCTTT
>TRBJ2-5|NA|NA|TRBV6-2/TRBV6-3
CASSRTPYQETQYF
TGTGCCAGCAGTCGTACACCGTACCAAGAGACCCAGTACTTC
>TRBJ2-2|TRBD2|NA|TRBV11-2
CASSPWREVRTGELFF
TGTGCCAGCAGCCCCTGGCGGGAGGTTCGCACCGGGGAGCTGTTTTTT
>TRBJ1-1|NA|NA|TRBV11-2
CTSSLGLNTEAFF
TGTACCAGCAGCTTAGGACTGAACACTGAGGCTTTCTTT
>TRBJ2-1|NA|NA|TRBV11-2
CASSSVRGSAYNEHFF
TGTGCCAGCAGCTCAGTTAGGGGGTCCGCCTACAATGAGCACTTCTTC
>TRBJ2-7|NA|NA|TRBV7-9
CASRNTGQWVTYEQYF
TGTGCCAGCAGGAACACAGGACAGTGGGTAACCTACGAGCAGTACTTC
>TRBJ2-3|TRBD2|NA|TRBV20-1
CSARRPGLAGRPSSTDTQYF
TGCAGTGCTAGACGCCCCGGACTAGCGGGAAGGCCAAGTAGCACAGATACGCAGTATTTT
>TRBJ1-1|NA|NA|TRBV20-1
CSARVGWGLGSEAFF
TGCAGTGCTAGAGTTGGGTGGGGACTTGGATCTGAAGCTTTCTTT
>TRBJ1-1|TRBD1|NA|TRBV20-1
CSARGEIDRAEAFF
TGCAGTGCTAGGGGAGAAATAGACAGGGCTGAAGCTTTCTTT
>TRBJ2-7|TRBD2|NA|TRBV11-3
CACRPGSGGKDEQYF
TGTGCCTGCAGACCCGGGAGCGGGGGTAAGGACGAGCAGTACTTC
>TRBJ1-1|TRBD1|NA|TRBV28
CASSPRGNLYIEAFF
TGTGCCAGCAGCCCCAGGGGGAACTTGTACATTGAAGCTTTCTTT
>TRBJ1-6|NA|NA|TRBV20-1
CIVHGQVYNSPLHF
TGCATTGTGCACGGGCAGGTCTATAATTCACCCCTCCACTTT
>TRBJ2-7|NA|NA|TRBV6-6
CASSYSKEQYF
TGTGCCAGCAGTTACTCGAAAGAGCAGTACTTC
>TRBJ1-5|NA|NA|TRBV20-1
CSARDRGRGFQPQHF
TGCAGTGCTAGAGATCGGGGCAGAGGTTTTCAGCCCCAACATTTT
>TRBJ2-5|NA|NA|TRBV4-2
CASSLGTGGIAEETQYF
TGTGCCAGCAGCCTGGGGACGGGCGGCATAGCGGAAGAGACCCAGTACTTC
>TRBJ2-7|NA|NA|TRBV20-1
CSARGQSYEQYF
TGCAGTGCTAGGGGTCAGTCCTACGAGCAGTACTTC
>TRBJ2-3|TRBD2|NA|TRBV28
CVSKPTSGIITDTQYF
TGTGTCAGCAAGCCGACTAGCGGGATAATTACAGATACGCAGTATTTT
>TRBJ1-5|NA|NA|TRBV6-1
CASTMTSRGGGPQPQHF
TGTGCCAGCACAATGACGAGTAGGGGTGGGGGGCCTCAGCCCCAGCATTTT